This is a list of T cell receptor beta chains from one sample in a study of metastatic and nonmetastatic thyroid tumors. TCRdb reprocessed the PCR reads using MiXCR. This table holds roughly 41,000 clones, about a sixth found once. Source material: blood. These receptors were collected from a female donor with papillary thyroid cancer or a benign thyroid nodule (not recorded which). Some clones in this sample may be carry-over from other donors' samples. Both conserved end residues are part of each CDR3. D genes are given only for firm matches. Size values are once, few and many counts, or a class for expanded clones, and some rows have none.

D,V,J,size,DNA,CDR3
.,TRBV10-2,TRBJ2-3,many,TGCGCCAGCAGTGCTACTAGCACAGATACGCAGTATTTT,CASSATSTDTQYF
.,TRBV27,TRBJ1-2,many,TGTGCCAGCAGTTTATTGGGGGGGTTGAACTATGGCTACACCTTC,CASSLLGGLNYGYTF
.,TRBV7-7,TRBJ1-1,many,TGTGCTAGCAGCTTAGACCCAACAGGGAACACTGAAGCTTTCTTT,CASSLDPTGNTEAFF
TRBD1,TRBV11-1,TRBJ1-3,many,TGTGCCAGCAGCTTAGCGGGGACAGCCGAATACTCTGGTGGAAACACCATATATTTT,CASSLAGTAEYSGGNTIYF
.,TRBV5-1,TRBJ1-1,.,TGCGCCAGCAGCGCCTTTGGCGGTGAAGCTTTCTTT,CASSAFGGEAFF
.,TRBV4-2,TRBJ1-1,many,TGTGCCAGCAGCCAGATTGACGGCATGAACACTGAAGCTTTCTTT,CASSQIDGMNTEAFF
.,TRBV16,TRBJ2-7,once,TGTGCCAGCAGCCAACCGAGGCCCCCAGGGGCCTACGAGCAGTACTTC,CASSQPRPPGAYEQYF
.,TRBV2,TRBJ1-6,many,TGTGCCAGCCGTGTTTGGGGAAACTCCTATAATTCACCCCTCCACTTT,CASRVWGNSYNSPLHF
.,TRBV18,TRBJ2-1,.,TGTGCCAGCTCAGAAAGGCTAGCAGAAAGCAATGAGCAGTTCTTC,CASSERLAESNEQFF
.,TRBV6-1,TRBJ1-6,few,TGTGCCAGCAGTGAGAGCTATAATTCACCCCTCCACTTT,CASSESYNSPLHF
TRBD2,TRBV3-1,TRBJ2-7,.,TGTGCCAGCAGCCAAGTGGGGGGGTTTAGTGACGACGAGCAGTACTTC,CASSQVGGFSDDEQYF
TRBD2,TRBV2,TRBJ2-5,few,TGTGCCAGCAGTGGTAGCGGGAGTGGAGAGACCCAGTACTTC,CASSGSGSGETQYF
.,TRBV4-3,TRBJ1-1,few,TGCGCCAGCAGCCAAGATTTGGTAACTGAAGCTTTCTTT,CASSQDLVTEAFF
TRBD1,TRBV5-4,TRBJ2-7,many,TGTGCCAGCAGCTTTGGGACAGGGGTGGAAGGTTGGTCCTACGAGCAGTACTTC,CASSFGTGVEGWSYEQYF
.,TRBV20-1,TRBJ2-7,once,TGCAGTGCGTCTACAGTGGCCCTTGGTTACGAGCAGTACTTC,CSASTVALGYEQYF
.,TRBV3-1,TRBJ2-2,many,TGTGCCAGCATGACTACCGGGGAGCTGTTTTTT,CASMTTGELFF